This TCR beta chain was profiled in a study of blood T cell repertoires in COVID-19. This CDR3 is built from 14 residues. V dropped 0 bases and J dropped 1 base, with 6 bases sitting between them. Germline V gene sequence: CDR1 LGHNA, CDR2 YSLEER. The method was immunoSEQ multiplex PCR; TCRdb's version includes in-frame clones alone and lacks a portion of them. The sample has 35,000 to 40,000 clones, roughly 70% seen once; the top ten hold about 10%. The receptor was derived from a man in his sixties or seventies with COVID-19, enrolled during active disease. Specimen: peripheral blood. The rearrangement links TRBV4-3 to TRBJ1-2, with no clear D. The CDR3 loop reads CASSQDPGNYGYTF. The CDR3 bases are TGCGCCAGCAGCCAAGACCCGGGTAACTATGGCTACACCTTC.